The 2 T cell receptor beta chains listed next were all sequenced from one sample in a study of regulatory T cells in long-lasting Graves disease. To make TCR beta libraries, researchers used iRepertoire HTBI primers and Arm-PCR of CDR3 regions. TCRdb used MiXCR to reprocess the multiplex PCR reads, holding one entry per CDR3 protein. The table lists about 430,000 distinct CDR3 sequences, 15% of them singletons. The sample's time point: newly diagnosed GD, antithyroid drugs for less than 3 months. Generation of the TCR library employed RNA extracted from PBMCs. Another study also made use of these data, one on T cells in Graves' hyperthyroidism and ophthalmopathy.

The sequencing used peripheral blood mononuclear cells (PBMCs), collected at new diagnosis, from a patient treated with antithyroid drugs. These TCRs come from a woman aged 40 to 49 with Graves disease.

This clonotype appeared many times. The rearrangement links TRBV28 to TRBJ2-7; the D gene is possibly TRBD2 (5 bases). The CDR3 length is 15 residues. Germline V gives CDR1 MDHEN, CDR2 SYDVKM. V was cut by 1 base and J by 2 bases, with 12 bases left in between. DNA of the CDR3: TGTGCCAGCAGTTTATACCCCGGACTGCCCTACGAGCAGTACTTC. This gives the protein CASSLYPGLPYEQYF.

Of note for this clonotype: This sequence may be a read error, since a much larger clone differs from it by one base. The V and J genes are TRBV7-6 and TRBJ2-3, with TRBD2 as a possible D gene (6 bases). This CDR3 comprises 15 residues. Germline-derived CDR1 and CDR2 are SGHVS and FNYEAQ. V shed 8 bases and J shed 1 base, with 16 bases lying between them. This CDR3 reads CASGGRDSRTDTQYF. The CDR3 DNA sequence: TGTGCCAGCGGCGGCCGGGACTCTCGCACAGATACGCAGTATTTT. Variable domain in full (rest from reference TRBV7-6 and TRBJ2-3): GAGVSQSPRYKVTKRGQDVALRCDPISGHVSLYWYRQALGQGPEFLTYFNYEAQQDKSGLPNDRFSAERPEGSISTLTIQRTEQRDSAMYRCASGGRDSRTDTQYFGPGTRLTVL.